Following are 18 T cell receptor beta chains from one sample sequenced in a study of CD8 T cells in Susac syndrome. When the RNA was reverse transcribed, random hexamers were used with an input of roughly 0.45 to 1 ug. TCRdb itself ran the immunoSEQ multiplex PCR reads through MiXCR, one entry per CDR3 protein. The sample records more than 75,000 distinct CDR3 sequences, roughly 93% being singletons. Sequences were obtained from CD8+ T cells from PBMCs. Every receptor here comes from a human donor in good health.

The chain employs TRBV13 and TRBJ2-3, with D perhaps TRBD1 (6 bases). The CDR3 length is 13 residues. Germline lookup yields CDR1 PRHDT and CDR2 FYEKMQ (reference sequence). Trimming left V 2 bases short and J 7 bases short, with 10 bases between. CDR3 sequence: CASSLFQGNTQYF. CDR3 DNA: TGTGCCAGCAGCTTATTTCAGGGGAATACGCAGTATTTT.

The chain employs TRBV3-1 and TRBJ1-6; the D is unclear. V lost 3 bases to trimming and J lost 8 bases, with 17 bases between them. The germline V gene encodes CDR1 LGHDT and CDR2 YNNKEL (reference sequence). CDR3 size: 16 residues. CDR3 residues: CASSQRTHEEYSPLHF. For the CDR3, the DNA is TGTGCCAGCAGCCAGAGGACCCATGAGGAATATTCACCCCTCCACTTT.

This chain joins TRBV7-7 and TRBJ2-6, with a weak D call TRBD1 (5 bases). The V gene lost 5 bases and the J gene lost 5 bases, with 13 bases spanning the gap. CDR1 is SSHAT, CDR2 FNYEAQ, per germline (reference sequence). The CDR3 runs 15 residues. The CDR3, as DNA: TGTGCCAGCAGCCCAGAAAGGGGCCGGGCCAACGTCCTGACTTTC. Translating it yields CASSPERGRANVLTF.

V is TRBV7-8 and J is TRBJ2-7; D call uncertain. Trimming removed 5 bases from V and 3 bases from J, with 14 bases in between. CDR3 length: 14 residues. The V gene's germline CDR1 is SGHVS and CDR2 FQNEAQ. CDR3 sequence reads: CASSPPLVGYEQYF. The DNA for the CDR3 is TGTGCCAGCAGCCCTCCTCTCGTTGGCTACGAGCAGTACTTC.

The gene calls are TRBV5-6 and TRBJ2-7; D gene ambiguous. From germline, CDR1 is SGHDT and CDR2 YYEEEE. The CDR3 is 13 residues long. V lost 3 bases, J lost 3 bases, and 10 bases lay in between. The CDR3 DNA reads TGTGCCAGCAGCTCGAAGAAAGGCTACGAGCAGTACTTC. Translating gives CASSSKKGYEQYF.

The V call is TRBV20-1, the J call TRBJ1-1; D unresolved. CDR1 DFQATT and CDR2 SNEGSKA come from the germline V gene (reference sequence). The CDR3 runs to 13 residues. V dropped 3 bases and J dropped 5 bases, with 13 bases sitting between them. CDR3 bases: TGCAGTGCTAGGGGCCCAGGTGGGACTGAAGCTTTCTTT. This gives the protein CSARGPGGTEAFF.

The CDR3: CASSEGRAVLQETQYF. The CDR3 bases are TGTGCCAGCAGTGAAGGTCGAGCGGTACTCCAAGAGACCCAGTACTTC. V usage is TRBV6-1 and J usage is TRBJ2-5; TRBD2 is a possible D gene (5 bases). The CDR3 has 16 residues. Germline CDR1 and CDR2: MNHNS and SASEGT. V gave up 1 base and J gave up 1 base, with 13 bases separating them.

The chain links TRBV7-8 to TRBJ2-1; 12 nucleotides line up with TRBD2. The CDR3 sequence is 15 residues long. Germline values: CDR1 SGHVS, CDR2 FQNEAQ. V trimming: 6 bases; J trimming: 9 bases; junction bases outside the gene matches: 9. CDR3 region: CASSYSSGGALEQFF. CDR3 coding DNA: TGTGCCAGCAGTTACTCTAGCGGGGGGGCCCTTGAGCAGTTCTTC.

The chain recombines TRBV18 with TRBJ2-7; D is perhaps TRBD2 (5 bases). CDR3 size: 17 residues. The V end was cut by 0 bases, the J end by 4 bases, with 19 bases between. Germline V gene lookup returns CDR1 KGHSH and CDR2 LQKENI. Here the CDR3 DNA reads TGTGCCAGCTCACCACCGATTAGATCCGGGGAGCCGTACGAGCAGTACTTC. This gives the protein CASSPPIRSGEPYEQYF.

The chain employs TRBV5-6 and TRBJ2-7, with D possibly being TRBD2 (5 bases). Trimming pared 4 bases from V and 0 bases from J, leaving 11 bases between. The germline V gene encodes CDR1 SGHDT and CDR2 YYEEEE. The length of the CDR3 is 14 residues. Here the CDR3 reads CASSPDGISYEQYF. The CDR3 nucleotides are TGTGCCAGCAGCCCGGACGGGATCTCCTACGAGCAGTACTTC.

The chain is built from TRBV12-3 or TRBV12-4 and TRBJ1-2, with 9 bases that match TRBD1. V gave up 8 bases and J gave up 8 bases; unmatched junction bases: 15. This CDR3 region has 15 residues. CDR3 coding DNA: TGTGCCAGCGGGCCACGGAGGACAGGGGAAGGCGGCTACACCTTC. This sequence encodes CASGPRRTGEGGYTF.

The CDR3 sequence: CAISEPDTPYEQYF. CDR3 nucleotides: TGTGCCATCAGTGAGCCCGATACGCCCTACGAGCAGTACTTC. The chain links TRBV10-3 to TRBJ2-7; D not resolved. Germline CDR1 reads ENHRY; CDR2 reads SYGVKD. This CDR3 contains 14 residues. V was cut by 2 bases and J by 2 bases, with 10 bases left in between.

This rearrangement joins TRBV24-1 to TRBJ2-5; D not resolved. CDR1 and CDR2 from the germline V gene are KGHDR and SFDVKD. This CDR3 spans 13 amino acids. The ends were cut back, 1 base at V and 0 bases at J, with 2 bases in the middle. For the CDR3, the DNA is TGTGCCACCAGTGATTTCCACCAAGAGACCCAGTACTTC. Amino acids: CATSDFHQETQYF.

The chain carries TRBV6-5 and TRBJ1-5; 7 bases are a match to TRBD1. V lost 5 bases, J lost 3 bases, and 4 bases stayed unmatched. The CDR3 is 14 residues long. Germline loops: CDR1 MNHEY, CDR2 SVGAGI. CDR3 nucleotide sequence: TGTGCCAGCAGTATTACAGGGGACAATCAGCCCCAGCATTTT. This gives the protein CASSITGDNQPQHF.

This clonotype was picked up one time. The rearrangement links TRBV9 to TRBJ1-3; the D is unclear. The germline V gene has CDR1 SGDLS and CDR2 YYNGEE. The CDR3 length is 14 residues. Trimming removed 4 bases at V and 0 bases at J, with 8 bases between. As DNA, the CDR3 is TGTGCCAGCAGCTCGTGGGACTCTGGAAACACCATATATTTT. Translation gives CASSSWDSGNTIYF.

The gene calls are TRBV2 and TRBJ2-2, with unresolved D. The V gene lost 2 bases and the J gene lost 1 base, with 5 bases spanning the gap. Germline V gene sequence: CDR1 SNHLY, CDR2 FYNNEI. The CDR3 consists of 14 residues. The CDR3 here is CASSESENTGELFF. DNA for the CDR3: TGTGCCAGCAGTGAAAGCGAGAACACCGGGGAGCTGTTTTTT.

V is TRBV29-1 and J is TRBJ1-2; D may be TRBD1 (6 bases). Germline V gives CDR1 SQVTM, CDR2 ANQGSEA. The CDR3 has 13 amino acids. The V end was cut by 3 bases, the J end by 5 bases, with 13 bases between. The CDR3 DNA follows: TGCAGCGTTGAGGGACAAACTACATATGGCTACACCTTC. Translating it yields CSVEGQTTYGYTF.

The CDR3 DNA reads TGTGCCAGCAGAGGAGGGCAGGGGGACTTCCTAGCCAAAAACATTCAGTACTTC. Translated, it gives CASRGGQGDFLAKNIQYF. The V call is TRBV2, the J call TRBJ2-4, with D tentatively TRBD1 (7 bases). V was trimmed by 6 bases and J by 0 bases, leaving 21 bases between them. This CDR3 contains 18 residues. The V gene's germline CDR1 is SNHLY and CDR2 FYNNEI.